The next 14 T cell receptor beta chains were all read from a single sample in a study of blood T cell repertoires in COVID-19 (dated by TCRdb to 2019 to 2021). Libraries came from the immunoSEQ multiplex PCR assay. The source is immuneACCESS, and TCRdb retained only in-frame sequences with V and J called. Part of the clones is not carried over; for the studies checked, unresolved V genes explain less than half of this, and the remainder is unexplained. This sample gives over 200,000 clones in total; 70% to 90% of them show up just once. About 4% of the sample is taken by the ten largest. The sequenced sample consisted of PBMCs or T cells enriched from blood (not recorded which). All receptors derive from a woman between 25 and 40 years old who had been exposed to COVID-19.

The chain is built from TRBV15 and TRBJ1-4; TRBD1 aligns across 8 bases. CDR3 length: 16 amino acids. The V gene end was trimmed by 0 bases and the J gene end by 9 bases; junction bases not matched to a gene: 9. Germline V CDR1 and CDR2: LNHNV, YYDKDF (reference sequence). CDR3 in DNA: TGTGCCACCAGCAGAGATTCGGGACAGGTTTGGAAAAAACTGTTTTTT. Translation: CATSRDSGQVWKKLFF.

The chain carries TRBV7-6 and TRBJ2-2; D gene unclear. V shed 1 base and J shed 1 base, with 4 bases lying between them. The germline gives CDR1 SGHVS, CDR2 FNYEAQ. The CDR3 spans 14 residues. CDR3 protein: CASSLGQNTGELFF. The CDR3 nucleotides read TGTGCCAGCAGCTTAGGACAGAACACCGGGGAGCTGTTTTTT.

This rearrangement joins TRBV5-1 to TRBJ2-2; D is uncertain. Germline CDR1 SGHRS, CDR2 YFSETQ. V dropped 1 base and J dropped 1 base, with 8 bases sitting between them. CDR3 size: 15 residues. The CDR3 nucleotides read TGCGCCAGCAGCTTGATTGGAGAGAACACCGGGGAGCTGTTTTTT. It is translated as CASSLIGENTGELFF.

The rearrangement joins TRBV6-8 to TRBJ1-1; D not resolved. Germline V gives CDR1 MNHGY, CDR2 SAAAGT. Trimming cost V 7 bases and J 1 base, with 16 bases left between them. The CDR3 loop spans 15 amino acids. The CDR3 DNA sequence: TGTGCCAGCACCGAAGAGGGCGGAGGGAACACTGAAGCTTTCTTT. This encodes CASTEEGGGNTEAFF.

The rearrangement joins TRBV19 to TRBJ1-2, with D perhaps TRBD1 (5 bases). This CDR3 is 13 amino acids long. Germline lookup yields CDR1 LNHDA and CDR2 SQIVND (reference sequence). V lost 3 bases, J lost 9 bases, and 14 bases lay in between. CDR3 amino acids: CASSIGQGGSYTF. The CDR3 nucleotides are TGTGCCAGTAGTATTGGCCAGGGCGGAAGCTACACCTTC.

The gene calls are TRBV9 and TRBJ2-3; 9 bases are shared with TRBD2. Germline V lookup: CDR1 SGDLS, CDR2 YYNGEE. Trimming took 4 bases from V and 1 from J; bases not matched to a gene: 4. The CDR3 is made up of 15 amino acids. Here the CDR3 DNA reads TGTGCCAGCAGCCTGATAGCGGGGGGCACAGATACGCAGTATTTT. Encoded protein: CASSLIAGGTDTQYF.

J is TRBJ2-7 and V is TRBV5-4; D gene ambiguous. Trimming took 0 bases from V and 0 from J, leaving 10 bases between them. Germline V CDR1 and CDR2: SGHNT, YYREEE (reference sequence). CDR3 size: 15 residues. CDR3 in amino acids: CASSLAPADSYEQYF. For the CDR3, the DNA is TGTGCCAGCAGCTTGGCCCCGGCGGACTCCTACGAGCAGTACTTC.

The chain joins TRBV5-5 to TRBJ2-3; no firm D call. CDR1 is SGHKS and CDR2 is YYEKEE in the germline V gene (reference sequence). Trimming removed 1 base from V and 2 bases from J, with 8 bases in between. CDR3 length equals 14 residues. Here the CDR3 reads CASSLFYATDTQYF. CDR3 sequence (DNA): TGTGCCAGCAGCTTGTTCTACGCCACAGATACGCAGTATTTT.

CDR3 DNA sequence: TGCAGCGTTGAAGATTTCGGTCCCCCCCCGACCCAGTACTTC. Amino acid sequence: CSVEDFGPPPTQYF. The chain couples TRBV29-1 to TRBJ2-5; D remains unclear. The CDR3 has 14 amino acids. CDR1 is SQVTM and CDR2 is ANQGSEA in the germline V gene. The V and J ends lost 0 bases and 7 bases respectively, with 15 bases between them. Using reference TRBV29-1 and TRBJ2-5 for the parts outside the CDR3, the full variable domain is SAVISQKPSRDICQRGTSLTIQCQVDSQVTMMFWYRQQPGQSLTLIATANQGSEATYESGFVIDKFPISRPNLTFSTLTVSNMSPEDSSIYLCSVEDFGPPPTQYFGPGTRLLVL.

The chain couples TRBV27 to TRBJ1-4, with 9 bases lining up with TRBD1. CDR1 and CDR2 from the germline V gene are MNHEY and SMNVEV (reference sequence). J lost 7 bases, V lost 9 bases, and 12 bases had no gene match. This CDR3 has 15 amino acids. CDR3 loop: CARSRTGVQSEKLFF. The CDR3 coding sequence is TGTGCCAGATCCAGGACAGGGGTTCAGAGTGAAAAACTGTTTTTT. Based on the CDR3 plus reference TRBV27 and TRBJ1-4, the full variable domain is EAQVTQNPRYLITVTGKKLTVTCSQNMNHEYMSWYRQDPGLGLRQIYYSMNVEVTDKGDVPEGYKVSRKEKRNFPLILESPSPNQTSLYFCARSRTGVQSEKLFFGSGTQLSVL.

This clone was picked up a small number of times. The chain combines TRBV15 with TRBJ1-2; D is undetermined. The germline V and J ends were trimmed by 0 bases and 4 bases, with 15 bases remaining between them. This CDR3 comprises 16 residues. The germline gives CDR1 LNHNV, CDR2 YYDKDF (reference sequence). The CDR3 sequence is CATSRDRPGFGYGYTF. The CDR3, as DNA: TGTGCCACCAGCAGAGATCGGCCGGGGTTCGGCTATGGCTACACCTTC.

Ten or more counts support this clone. Here the CDR3 reads CASSQVPLTGKQETQYF. In DNA form, the CDR3 reads TGTGCCAGCAGCCAAGTCCCCTTGACAGGTAAACAAGAGACCCAGTACTTC. V is TRBV14 and J is TRBJ2-5, with D possibly matching TRBD1 (6 bases). This CDR3 spans 17 amino acids. Germline lookup yields CDR1 SGHDN and CDR2 FVKESK. Trimming cost V 1 base and J 2 bases, with 17 bases left between them.

This sequence joins TRBV6-5 and TRBJ1-5, with D hard to call. Germline V gene data show CDR1 as MNHEY and CDR2 as SVGAGI. V gave up 2 bases and J gave up 4 bases, with 9 bases separating them. The CDR3 extends over 14 amino acids. CDR3 bases: TGTGCCAGCAGTTACCCAACGGGGAATCAGCCCCAGCATTTT. Translated, it gives CASSYPTGNQPQHF.

The gene calls are TRBV24-1 and TRBJ1-4; D is unclear. V lost 3 bases and J 3 bases, leaving 10 bases between the germline ends. This CDR3 spans 15 amino acids. Germline lookup yields CDR1 KGHDR and CDR2 SFDVKD. The CDR3 here is CATSDPTVANEKLFF. CDR3 nucleotide sequence: TGTGCCACCAGTGATCCAACGGTCGCTAATGAAAAACTGTTTTTT.